A single sample gave rise to the 27 T cell receptor beta chains below, sequenced in a study of cytomegalovirus exposure and HLA in healthy donors. Use of 60 Vbeta and 13 Jbeta primers characterized the PCR. Using immunoSEQ multiplex PCR, the repertoire was profiled, and TCRdb retains in-frame clones only, with some absent. The table has more than 150,000 clones, around 86% seen once. The sample taken for sequencing was PBMCs. These receptors all come from a woman aged 18-35 years in good health and CMV-seronegative.

This chain joins TRBV27 and TRBJ2-7; TRBD1 might be the D (6 bases). Between the trimmed V and J ends, which lost 6 bases and 2 bases, there was a span of 14 bases. The V gene's germline CDR1 is MNHEY and CDR2 SMNVEV (reference sequence). CDR3 length: 14 residues. The CDR3 sequence: CASSRSAGAYEQYF. The DNA for the CDR3 is TGTGCCAGCAGCCGCTCGGCAGGGGCCTACGAGCAGTACTTC.

This chain connects TRBV7-6 to TRBJ2-3, with D possibly TRBD2 on 8 matching bases. Deletions cut 5 bases from V and 1 base from J, with 19 bases between. Germline V gene data show CDR1 as SGHVS and CDR2 as FNYEAQ. CDR3 length equals 17 residues. CDR3 region: CASSRRGAGGRTDTQYF. In nucleotides, the CDR3 is TGTGCCAGCAGCCGCAGGGGGGCGGGGGGACGCACAGATACGCAGTATTTT.

V is TRBV15 and J is TRBJ1-1, with TRBD1 as a possible D gene (6 bases). Between the trimmed V and J ends, which lost 0 bases and 0 bases, there was a span of 17 bases. This CDR3 contains 18 residues. Germline values: CDR1 LNHNV, CDR2 YYDKDF (reference sequence). The CDR3 reads CATSRDQRGGIMNTEAFF. The CDR3 DNA reads TGTGCCACCAGCAGAGATCAGAGGGGGGGGATCATGAACACTGAAGCTTTCTTT.

This clone has a single count. V and J are TRBV19 and TRBJ1-1; TRBD1 might be the D (5 bases). V was clipped by 6 bases and J by 4 bases, with 12 bases between them. This CDR3 spans 13 amino acids. The germline gives CDR1 LNHDA, CDR2 SQIVND (reference sequence). CDR3 coding DNA: TGTGCCAGTAGCCAGGGTGTCGGCACTGAAGCTTTCTTT. This gives the protein CASSQGVGTEAFF.

This chain connects TRBV11-2 to TRBJ2-2, with 12 nucleotides matching TRBD2. J lost 3 bases, V lost 5 bases, and 10 bases had no gene match. Per germline, CDR1 SGHAT and CDR2 FQNNGV. CDR3 length: 18 residues. The CDR3 loop is CASSTVPSGGAYTGELFF. The CDR3 DNA sequence: TGTGCCAGCAGCACCGTACCTAGCGGGGGGGCCTACACCGGGGAGCTGTTTTTT.

The CDR3 reads CASSLTAGGNTIYF. The CDR3 DNA reads as TGTGCCAGCAGTTTAACGGCGGGAGGAAACACCATATATTTT. The rearrangement uses TRBV27 and TRBJ1-3; no definite D call. The CDR3 sequence is 14 residues long. Deletions cut 2 bases from V and 4 bases from J, with 9 bases between. Germline V gene data show CDR1 as MNHEY and CDR2 as SMNVEV (reference sequence).

The chain is built from TRBV6-1 and TRBJ1-6, with 8 bases matching TRBD1. The CDR3 length is 14 residues. Trimming cost V 7 bases and J 6 bases; bases outside gene matches: 5. Looked up from germline, CDR1 is MNHNS and CDR2 is SASEGT. DNA for the CDR3: TGTGCCAGCACCAGGGACAGGTTTAATTCACCCCTCCACTTT. It codes for CASTRDRFNSPLHF.

V usage is TRBV29-1 and J usage is TRBJ2-3; TRBD2 matches 7 bases. The germline gives CDR1 SQVTM, CDR2 ANQGSEA. Unmatched junction bases numbered 5, after V lost 5 bases and J lost 3 bases. The CDR3 contains 13 residues. CDR3 sequence: CSVSGGGTDTQYF. CDR3 nucleotides: TGCAGCGTTTCGGGGGGTGGGACAGATACGCAGTATTTT.

V usage is TRBV27 and J usage is TRBJ1-1, with 7 bases lining up with TRBD1. The germline V gene has CDR1 MNHEY and CDR2 SMNVEV (reference sequence). CDR3 length: 13 amino acids. Trimming cost V 8 bases and J 5 bases; bases outside gene matches: 8. Written as DNA, the CDR3 is TGTGCCAGCGTAAGACAGGGAAAAACTGAAGCTTTCTTT. This gives the protein CASVRQGKTEAFF.

The rearrangement uses TRBV30 and TRBJ2-1, with D maybe TRBD2 (5 bases). V gave up 3 bases and J gave up 2 bases, with 8 bases separating them. The CDR3 has 13 amino acids. From germline, CDR1 is GTSNPN and CDR2 SVGIG (reference sequence). CDR3 residues: CAWSPGTYNEQFF. Written as DNA, the CDR3 is TGTGCCTGGAGCCCCGGGACCTACAATGAGCAGTTCTTC.

This chain uses TRBV6-1 with TRBJ2-7; 7 bases are a match to TRBD1. The CDR3 spans 15 residues. The J segment lost 6 bases and the V segment lost 7 bases, leaving 15 bases of the junction unmatched. Germline assignment: CDR1 MNHNS and CDR2 SASEGT. CDR3 bases: TGTGCCAGCATCACAGGGGCTCTTCTTCCGGTCGAGCAGTACTTC. Protein: CASITGALLPVEQYF.

V gene TRBV9 combines with J gene TRBJ2-1, with a weak D call TRBD1 (8 bases). V was trimmed by 3 bases and J by 5 bases, leaving 18 bases between them. CDR3 length: 16 amino acids. CDR1 is SGDLS, CDR2 YYNGEE, per germline. The CDR3 nucleotides are TGTGCCAGCAGCGCCGAGCGGGACAGGTGGGACAATGAGCAGTTCTTC. Its translation is CASSAERDRWDNEQFF.

The CDR3 bases are TGTGCCAGCAGCTTGGGGACAGGGCCCGAGCAGTACTTC. It yields the protein CASSLGTGPEQYF. J is TRBJ2-7 and V is TRBV7-6, with 9 bases aligning to TRBD1. The CDR3 runs 13 residues. CDR1 is SGHVS and CDR2 is FNYEAQ in the germline V gene. After removal of 3 bases from V and 6 bases from J, the junction contained 3 bases not matched to a gene.

The genes are TRBV28 and TRBJ1-2, with D possibly matching TRBD1 (6 bases). V was cut by 7 bases and J by 7 bases, with 16 bases left in between. The CDR3 runs 13 residues. The V gene's germline CDR1 is MDHEN and CDR2 SYDVKM. In nucleotides, the CDR3 is TGTGCCAGCAACTCCATCAGGGGCTCTGGCTACACCTTC. It encodes CASNSIRGSGYTF.

The chain combines TRBV9 with TRBJ2-1; 8 bases align to TRBD2. The CDR3 totals 16 residues. The V and J ends lost 0 bases and 2 bases, in that order; junction bases with no gene match: 4. Germline CDR1 is SGDLS and CDR2 is YYNGEE. The CDR3 DNA reads TGTGCCAGCAGCGTAGAGGCGGGGGGCCCCTACAATGAGCAGTTCTTC. Amino acids: CASSVEAGGPYNEQFF.

V is TRBV7-9 and J is TRBJ1-1; possible D gene TRBD1, 6 bases. Trimming stripped 7 bases from V and 6 bases from J, with 21 bases between. CDR3 length equals 15 residues. Per the germline V gene, CDR1 is SEHNR and CDR2 is FQNEAQ (reference sequence). CDR3 coding DNA: TGTGCCAGCACCGAGAAGGGTGACAGGCTGGCTGAAGCTTTCTTT. Amino acid sequence: CASTEKGDRLAEAFF.

This clone was counted a single time. The rearrangement uses TRBV7-9 and TRBJ2-1, with D hard to call. The CDR3 is made up of 12 amino acids. The V end lost 7 bases, the J end lost 9 bases, and 13 bases lay between the germline ends. Germline V gives CDR1 SEHNR, CDR2 FQNEAQ (reference sequence). CDR3 coding DNA: TGTGCCAGCATCACTCCAGGCCTTGAGCAGTTCTTC. This encodes CASITPGLEQFF.

The chain uses TRBV9 and TRBJ2-1, with D possibly matching TRBD2 (6 bases). V gave up 0 bases and J gave up 6 bases, with 7 bases separating them. Germline V lookup: CDR1 SGDLS, CDR2 YYNGEE. The CDR3 covers 13 residues. In DNA form, the CDR3 reads TGTGCCAGCAGCGTAGTTAGCGGCAATGAGCAGTTCTTC. This codes for CASSVVSGNEQFF.

The chain links TRBV18 to TRBJ1-5, with D possibly TRBD1 on 6 matching bases. Trimming cost V 6 bases and J 0 bases, with 15 bases left between them. The CDR3 covers 16 residues. Germline CDR1 KGHSH, CDR2 LQKENI. In nucleotides, the CDR3 is TGTGCCAGCTCTTCCACAGGGCCCTATAGCAATCAGCCCCAGCATTTT. Protein sequence: CASSSTGPYSNQPQHF. Using reference TRBV18 and TRBJ1-5 for the parts outside the CDR3, the full variable domain is NAGVMQNPRHLVRRRGQEARLRCSPMKGHSHVYWYRQLPEEGLKFMVYLQKENIIDESGMPKERFSAEFPKEGPSILRIQQVVRGDSAAYFCASSSTGPYSNQPQHFGDGTRLSIL.

V is TRBV5-1 and J is TRBJ2-7, with 11 bases aligning to TRBD2. This CDR3 is 15 amino acids long. Trimming cost V 4 bases and J 3 bases; bases outside gene matches: 6. Germline assignment: CDR1 SGHRS and CDR2 YFSETQ. This CDR3 is CASSTSGSHRYEQYF. The CDR3 DNA reads as TGCGCCAGCAGCACTAGCGGGAGCCACCGCTACGAGCAGTACTTC.

The V and J genes are TRBV5-1 and TRBJ1-5; a possible D gene is TRBD1 (5 bases). Germline values: CDR1 SGHRS, CDR2 YFSETQ. V dropped 1 base and J dropped 7 bases, with 9 bases sitting between them. The length of the CDR3 is 13 residues. CDR3 nucleotides: TGCGCCAGCAGCTTGACCCAGGGCCAGCCCCAGCATTTT. It translates to CASSLTQGQPQHF.

This rearrangement joins TRBV9 to TRBJ2-1; D perhaps matches TRBD2 (6 bases). CDR3 length: 15 amino acids. The germline V gene encodes CDR1 SGDLS and CDR2 YYNGEE. Between the trimmed V and J ends, which lost 0 bases and 8 bases, there was a span of 15 bases. CDR3 region: CASSVGLSGTYEQFF. CDR3 nucleotide sequence: TGTGCCAGCAGCGTAGGTCTGTCCGGGACTTATGAGCAGTTCTTC.

This clone turned up a few times. The chain has TRBV19 and TRBJ1-1; D unclear. The CDR3 extends over 14 amino acids. From germline, CDR1 is LNHDA and CDR2 SQIVND (reference sequence). V was shortened by 3 bases and J by 6 bases, with 14 bases between the two germline ends. The DNA for the CDR3 is TGTGCCAGTAGTATTGCGGGAGGTGAATCTGAAGCTTTCTTT. Its translation is CASSIAGGESEAFF. The variable domain in full, with the rest retrieved from reference TRBV19 and TRBJ1-1, is DGGITQSPKYLFRKEGQNVTLSCEQNLNHDAMYWYRQDPGQGLRLIYYSQIVNDFQKGDIAEGYSVSREKKESFPLTVTSAQKNPTAFYLCASSIAGGESEAFFGQGTRLTVV.

This clone has just a few counts. Other DNA sequences in this sample translate to the same CDR3. This chain uses TRBV7-2 with TRBJ1-1; 7 bases are shared with TRBD1. The germline V gene encodes CDR1 SGHTA and CDR2 FQGNSA. The length of the CDR3 is 12 residues. Trimming removed 3 bases from V and 10 bases from J; junction bases left unmatched: 5. The CDR3 sequence is CASSLRQGVAFF. The CDR3 DNA reads TGTGCCAGCAGCTTGAGACAGGGTGTAGCTTTCTTT. Full variable domain (missing parts from reference TRBV7-2 and TRBJ1-1): GAGVSQSPSNKVTEKGKDVELRCDPISGHTALYWYRQSLGQGLEFLIYFQGNSAPDKSGLPSDRFSAERTGGSVSTLTIQRTQQEDSAVYLCASSLRQGVAFFGQGTRLTVV.

The chain uses TRBV6-5 and TRBJ2-5; 7 bases are a match to TRBD1. Trimming cost V 8 bases and J 7 bases; bases outside gene matches: 13. Germline CDR1 MNHEY, CDR2 SVGAGI. The CDR3 length is 14 residues. The CDR3 region is CASGPTGARGTQYF. CDR3 nucleotide sequence: TGTGCCAGCGGACCCACAGGGGCGAGGGGGACCCAGTACTTC.

With respect to this clone: Relative to the germline gene, one junction end is altered; a read error may explain this. V and J are TRBV10-1 and TRBJ2-7, with D perhaps matching TRBD1 (7 bases). The CDR3 runs to 13 residues. Germline lookup yields CDR1 WNHNN and CDR2 SYGVQD (reference sequence). The CDR3 nucleotides read TGCGCCAGCATGAGGGGGCGGGAAGTCCCCAGGGACTTC. It yields the protein CASMRGREVPRDF.

The chain couples TRBV27 to TRBJ1-2; D is possibly TRBD1 (5 bases). V dropped 7 bases and J dropped 7 bases, with 16 bases sitting between them. The CDR3 loop spans 13 amino acids. Germline lookup yields CDR1 MNHEY and CDR2 SMNVEV (reference sequence). CDR3 in amino acids: CASTLGGGLGYTF. DNA for the CDR3: TGTGCCAGCACCTTGGGGGGAGGACTTGGCTACACCTTC.